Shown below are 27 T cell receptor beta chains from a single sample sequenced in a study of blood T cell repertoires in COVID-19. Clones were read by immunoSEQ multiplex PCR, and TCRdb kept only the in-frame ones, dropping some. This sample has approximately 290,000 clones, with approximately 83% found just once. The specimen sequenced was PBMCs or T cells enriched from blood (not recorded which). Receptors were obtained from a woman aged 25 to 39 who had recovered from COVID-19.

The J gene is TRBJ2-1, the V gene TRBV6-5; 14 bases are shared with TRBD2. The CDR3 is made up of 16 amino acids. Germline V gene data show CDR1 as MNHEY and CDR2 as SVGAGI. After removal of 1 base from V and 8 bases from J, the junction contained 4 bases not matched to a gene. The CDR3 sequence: CASSYWGLAGVYEQFF. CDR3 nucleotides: TGTGCCAGCAGTTACTGGGGACTAGCGGGGGTCTATGAGCAGTTCTTC.

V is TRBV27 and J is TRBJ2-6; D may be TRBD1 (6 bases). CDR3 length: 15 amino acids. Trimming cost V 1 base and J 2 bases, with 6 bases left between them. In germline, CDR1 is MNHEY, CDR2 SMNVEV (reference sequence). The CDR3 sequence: CASSLYRAGANVLTF. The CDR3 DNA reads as TGTGCCAGCAGTTTATACAGGGCTGGGGCCAACGTCCTGACTTTC.

As DNA, the CDR3 is TGTGCCAGCAGCCCTGTAGTCCCCTCCTACAATGAGCAGTTCTTC. It encodes CASSPVVPSYNEQFF. The chain uses TRBV5-5 and TRBJ2-1; D is undetermined. Trimming took 4 bases from V and 0 from J, leaving 11 bases between them. CDR1 and CDR2 (germline): SGHKS, YYEKEE (reference sequence). The CDR3 has 15 amino acids.

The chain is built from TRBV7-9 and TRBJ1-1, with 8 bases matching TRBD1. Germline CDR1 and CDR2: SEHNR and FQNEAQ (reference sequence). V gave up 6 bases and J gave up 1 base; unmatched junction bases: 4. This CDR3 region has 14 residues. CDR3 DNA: TGTGCCAGCAGATTCGGACAGGGGAACACTGAAGCTTTCTTT. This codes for CASRFGQGNTEAFF.

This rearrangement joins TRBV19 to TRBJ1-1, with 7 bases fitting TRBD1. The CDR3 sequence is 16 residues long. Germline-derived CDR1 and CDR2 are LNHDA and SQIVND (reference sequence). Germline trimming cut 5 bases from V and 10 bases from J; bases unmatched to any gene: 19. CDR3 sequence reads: CASSELWTGPKKRAFF. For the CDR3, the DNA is TGTGCCAGTAGTGAACTTTGGACAGGCCCGAAAAAAAGAGCTTTCTTT. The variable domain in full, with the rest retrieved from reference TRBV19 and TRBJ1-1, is DGGITQSPKYLFRKEGQNVTLSCEQNLNHDAMYWYRQDPGQGLRLIYYSQIVNDFQKGDIAEGYSVSREKKESFPLTVTSAQKNPTAFYLCASSELWTGPKKRAFFGQGTRLTVV.

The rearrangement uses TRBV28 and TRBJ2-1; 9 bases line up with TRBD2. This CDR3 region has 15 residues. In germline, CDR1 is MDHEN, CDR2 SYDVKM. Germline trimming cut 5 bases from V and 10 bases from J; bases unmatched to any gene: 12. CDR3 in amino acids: CASSETSGRAGEQFF. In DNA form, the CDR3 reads TGTGCCAGCAGTGAGACTAGCGGCCGTGCTGGGGAGCAGTTCTTC.

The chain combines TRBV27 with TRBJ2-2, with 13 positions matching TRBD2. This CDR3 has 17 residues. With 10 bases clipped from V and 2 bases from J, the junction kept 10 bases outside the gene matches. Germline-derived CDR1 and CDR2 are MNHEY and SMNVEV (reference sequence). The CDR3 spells CATKTSGGRLNTGELFF. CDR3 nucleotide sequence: TGTGCCACCAAGACTAGCGGGGGGAGGCTTAACACCGGGGAGCTGTTTTTT.

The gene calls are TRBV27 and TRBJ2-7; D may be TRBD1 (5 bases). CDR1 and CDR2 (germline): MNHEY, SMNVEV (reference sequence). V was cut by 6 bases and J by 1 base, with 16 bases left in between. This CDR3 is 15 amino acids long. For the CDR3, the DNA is TGTGCCAGCAGCCATAACAGGTTAAATTCCTACGAGCAGTACTTC. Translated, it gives CASSHNRLNSYEQYF.

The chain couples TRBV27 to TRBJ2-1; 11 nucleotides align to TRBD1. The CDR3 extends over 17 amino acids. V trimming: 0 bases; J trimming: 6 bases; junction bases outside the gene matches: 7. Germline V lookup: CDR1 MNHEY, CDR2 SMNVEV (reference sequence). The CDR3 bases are TGTGCCAGCAGTTTATCCTTCTGGACAGGGGGCGGCAATGAGCAGTTCTTC. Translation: CASSLSFWTGGGNEQFF.

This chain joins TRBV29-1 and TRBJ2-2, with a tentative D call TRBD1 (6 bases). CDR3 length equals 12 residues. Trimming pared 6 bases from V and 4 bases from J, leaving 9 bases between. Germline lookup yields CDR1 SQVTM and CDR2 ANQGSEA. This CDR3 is CSVVGGTGELFF. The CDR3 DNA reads TGCAGCGTAGTAGGGGGCACCGGGGAGCTGTTTTTT.

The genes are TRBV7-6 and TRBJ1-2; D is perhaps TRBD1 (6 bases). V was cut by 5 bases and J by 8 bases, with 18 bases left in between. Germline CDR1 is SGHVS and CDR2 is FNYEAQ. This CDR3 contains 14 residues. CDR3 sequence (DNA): TGTGCCAGCAGCCCATGGGGGCGAGCGGGGGGCTACACCTTC. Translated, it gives CASSPWGRAGGYTF.

This CDR3 reads CASSHGRGGYTF. CDR3 in DNA: TGTGCCAGCAGCCACGGTAGGGGTGGCTACACCTTC. V and J are TRBV14 and TRBJ1-2, with TRBD1 as a possible D gene (5 bases). V dropped 3 bases and J dropped 7 bases, with 9 bases sitting between them. In germline, CDR1 is SGHDN, CDR2 FVKESK. CDR3 size: 12 residues.

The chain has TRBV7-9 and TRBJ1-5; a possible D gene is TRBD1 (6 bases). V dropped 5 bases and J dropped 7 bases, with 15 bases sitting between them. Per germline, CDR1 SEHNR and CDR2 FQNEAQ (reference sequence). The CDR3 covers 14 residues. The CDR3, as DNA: TGTGCCAGCAGCCAGGGACACGGCCGACAGCCCCAGCATTTT. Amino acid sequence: CASSQGHGRQPQHF.

The CDR3 loop is CASSQRQGSTDTQYF. CDR3 in DNA: TGTGCCAGCAGTCAACGGCAGGGGAGCACAGATACGCAGTATTTT. The V gene is TRBV6-4, the J gene TRBJ2-3; TRBD1 is a possible D gene (6 bases). This CDR3 spans 15 amino acids. In germline, CDR1 is MRHNA, CDR2 SNTAGT. The V end lost 5 bases, the J end lost 0 bases, and 12 bases lay between the germline ends.

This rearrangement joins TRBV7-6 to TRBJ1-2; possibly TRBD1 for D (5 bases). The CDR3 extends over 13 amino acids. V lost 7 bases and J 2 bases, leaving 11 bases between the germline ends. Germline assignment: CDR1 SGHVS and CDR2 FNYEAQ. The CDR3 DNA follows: TGTGCCAGCACCCTCCCAGGGAACTATGGCTACACCTTC. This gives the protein CASTLPGNYGYTF.

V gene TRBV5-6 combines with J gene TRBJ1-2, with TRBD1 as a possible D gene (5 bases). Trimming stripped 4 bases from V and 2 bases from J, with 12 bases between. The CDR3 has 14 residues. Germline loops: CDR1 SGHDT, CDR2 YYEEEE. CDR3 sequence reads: CASSLPRQNYGYTF. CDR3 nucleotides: TGTGCCAGCAGCCTACCACGACAGAACTATGGCTACACCTTC.

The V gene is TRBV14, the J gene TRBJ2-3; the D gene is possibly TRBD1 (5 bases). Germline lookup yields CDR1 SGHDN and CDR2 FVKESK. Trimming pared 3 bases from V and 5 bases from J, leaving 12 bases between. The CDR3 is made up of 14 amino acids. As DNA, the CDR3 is TGTGCCAGCAGCCACAGCGCCCAGGGAGATACGCAGTATTTT. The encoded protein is CASSHSAQGDTQYF.

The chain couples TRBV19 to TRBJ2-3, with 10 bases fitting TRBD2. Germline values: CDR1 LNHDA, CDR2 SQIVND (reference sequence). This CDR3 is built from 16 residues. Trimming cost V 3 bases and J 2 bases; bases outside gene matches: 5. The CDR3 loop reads CASSIFSGRSTDTQYF. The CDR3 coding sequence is TGTGCCAGTAGTATCTTTAGCGGGAGGTCCACAGATACGCAGTATTTT.

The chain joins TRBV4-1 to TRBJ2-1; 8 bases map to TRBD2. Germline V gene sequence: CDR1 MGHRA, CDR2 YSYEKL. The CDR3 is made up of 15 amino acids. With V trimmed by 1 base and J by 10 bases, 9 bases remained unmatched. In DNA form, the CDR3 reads TGCGCCAGCAGCCAAGTCCTACTCACGGGGGGGGAGCAGTTCTTC. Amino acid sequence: CASSQVLLTGGEQFF.

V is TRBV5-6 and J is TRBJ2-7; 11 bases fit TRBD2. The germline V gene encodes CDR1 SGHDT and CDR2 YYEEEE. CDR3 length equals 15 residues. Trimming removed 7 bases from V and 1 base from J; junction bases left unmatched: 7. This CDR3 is CASQLSGRASYEQYF. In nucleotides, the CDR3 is TGTGCCAGCCAACTTAGCGGGAGGGCTTCCTACGAGCAGTACTTC.

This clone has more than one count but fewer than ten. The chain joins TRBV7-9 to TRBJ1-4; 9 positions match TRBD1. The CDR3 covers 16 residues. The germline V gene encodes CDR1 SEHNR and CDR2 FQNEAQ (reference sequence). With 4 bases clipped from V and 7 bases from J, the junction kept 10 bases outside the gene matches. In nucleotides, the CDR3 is TGTGCCAGCAGCTCTTATCCGACAGGGGGGGGTGAAAAACTGTTTTTT. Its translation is CASSSYPTGGGEKLFF.

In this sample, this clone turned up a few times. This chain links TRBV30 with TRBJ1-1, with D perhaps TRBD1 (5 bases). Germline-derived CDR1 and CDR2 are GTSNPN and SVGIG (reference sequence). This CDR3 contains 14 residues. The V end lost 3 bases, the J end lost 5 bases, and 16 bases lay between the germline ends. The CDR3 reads CAWSLLGQGTEAFF. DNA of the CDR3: TGTGCCTGGAGCCTACTGGGTCAGGGTACTGAAGCTTTCTTT.

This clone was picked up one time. The CDR3 coding sequence is TGTGCCAGCTCACCACCTCAAAACTATGGCTACACCTTC. Amino acids: CASSPPQNYGYTF. The rearrangement uses TRBV18 and TRBJ1-2, with D hard to call. CDR3 size: 13 residues. V was pared by 0 bases and J by 2 bases, with 4 bases between. The germline V gene has CDR1 KGHSH and CDR2 LQKENI.

CDR3 region: CASSYALEYQETQYF. CDR3 in DNA: TGTGCCAGCAGTTACGCCTTAGAATACCAAGAGACCCAGTACTTC. V is TRBV6-5 and J is TRBJ2-5; D unresolved. The CDR3 contains 15 residues. V dropped 2 bases and J dropped 0 bases, with 10 bases sitting between them. Germline CDR1 reads MNHEY; CDR2 reads SVGAGI.

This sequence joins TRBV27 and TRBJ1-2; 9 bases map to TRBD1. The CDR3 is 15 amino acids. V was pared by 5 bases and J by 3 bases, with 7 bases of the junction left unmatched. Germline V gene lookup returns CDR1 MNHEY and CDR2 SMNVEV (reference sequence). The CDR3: CASSTQTGGHYGYTF. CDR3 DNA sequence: TGTGCCAGCAGTACCCAAACAGGGGGCCACTATGGCTACACCTTC.

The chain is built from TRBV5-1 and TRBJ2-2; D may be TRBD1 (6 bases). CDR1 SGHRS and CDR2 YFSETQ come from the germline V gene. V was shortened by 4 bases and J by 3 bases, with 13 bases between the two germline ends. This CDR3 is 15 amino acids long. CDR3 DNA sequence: TGCGCCAGCAGCCCCCGCGCAGGGGACACCGGGGAGCTGTTTTTT. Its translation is CASSPRAGDTGELFF.

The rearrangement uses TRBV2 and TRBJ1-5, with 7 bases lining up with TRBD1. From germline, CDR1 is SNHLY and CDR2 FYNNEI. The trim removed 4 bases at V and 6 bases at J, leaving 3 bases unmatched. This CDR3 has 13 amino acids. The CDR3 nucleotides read TGTGCCAGCAGTGTCACAGGGGTTCAGCCCCAGCATTTT. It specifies CASSVTGVQPQHF.